This record concerns one T cell receptor (beta chain) sequence. These data belong to a study of blood T cell repertoires in COVID-19. Whole-study context: Collection of acute and convalescent COVID-19 samples took place in the United States, Italy and Spain.

Germline CDR1 LGHNA, CDR2 YNFKEQ. The length of the CDR3 is 14 residues. V shed 3 bases, J shed 5 bases, and the junction held 4 bases outside the gene matches. Produced via immunoSEQ multiplex PCR; TCRdb's table is partial and in-frame only. The repertoire holds approximately 200,000 clones, with roughly 80% as singletons. The sample consisted of peripheral blood. The TCR comes from a woman aged 60-75 years who had recovered from COVID-19. The chain has TRBV4-2 and TRBJ1-1, with 9 bases fitting TRBD1. The chain's CDR3 is CASSHTGGRTEAFF. For the CDR3, the DNA is TGTGCCAGCAGCCATACAGGGGGCCGGACTGAAGCTTTCTTT.